Here is one TCR beta chain with its context. The target antigen is unknown. Germline CDR1 is SGDLS and CDR2 is YYNGEE. The length of the CDR3 is 15 residues. The V segment lost 3 bases and the J segment 5 bases; nucleotides outside the gene matches: 7. The PCR ran on 60 Vbeta and 13 Jbeta primers. Clones were sequenced by immunoSEQ multiplex PCR, and TCRdb holds only the in-frame ones, with some missing. The table lists around 120,000 clones, roughly 79% of them singletons. This record belongs to a study of cytomegalovirus exposure and HLA in healthy donors. Study observations and caveats: With further analysis later on, most CMV-associated TCR beta chains appeared HLA-restricted. A missense DCLRE1C variant was associated with V- and J-gene trimming of TCR beta chains in a later analysis, and an independent cohort replicated the association. Across all donors, roughly uniform sequencing depth was an assumption of the presence/absence analyses. Among immune exposure information, only CMV serostatus was available.

This chain links TRBV9 with TRBJ2-5; 10 bases fit TRBD1. Sequenced material: PBMCs. This TCR was sampled from a man younger than 35 in good health and CMV-seronegative. The DNA of the CDR3 is TGTGCCAGCAGCGCCGACAGGGGGCGTCGGGAGACCCAGTACTTC. Residues: CASSADRGRRETQYF.